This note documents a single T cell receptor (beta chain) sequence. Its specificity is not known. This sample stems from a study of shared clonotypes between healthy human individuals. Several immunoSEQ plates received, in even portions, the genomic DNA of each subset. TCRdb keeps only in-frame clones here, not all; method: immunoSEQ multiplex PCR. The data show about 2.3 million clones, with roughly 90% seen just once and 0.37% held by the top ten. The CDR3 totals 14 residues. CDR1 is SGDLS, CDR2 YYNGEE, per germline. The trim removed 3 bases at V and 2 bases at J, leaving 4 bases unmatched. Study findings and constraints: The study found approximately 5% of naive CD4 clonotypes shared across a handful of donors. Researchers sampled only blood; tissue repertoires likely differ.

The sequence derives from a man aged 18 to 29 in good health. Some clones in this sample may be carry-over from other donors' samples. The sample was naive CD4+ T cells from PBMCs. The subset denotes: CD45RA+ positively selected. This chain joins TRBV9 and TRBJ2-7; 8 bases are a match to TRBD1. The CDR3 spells CASSEQGDTYEQYF. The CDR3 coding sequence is TGTGCCAGCAGCGAACAGGGGGATACCTACGAGCAGTACTTC.